A selection of T cell receptor beta chains follows, all from one sample in a study of T cell responses to AZD1222 COVID-19 vaccine. Sequencing used immunoSEQ multiplex PCR; TCRdb keeps in-frame clones, though not all of them. The sample gives 90,000 to 120,000 clones, 92% of which show up once; roughly 8.9% is in the top ten. Sample: peripheral blood, taken 28 days after the second AZD1222 dose. These receptors all stem from an adult who received the AZD1222 COVID-19 vaccine. The CDR3 runs from the conserved cysteine through the conserved F or W. A D gene is named only where the DNA matches it firmly. Clone sizes are given selectively: once, few, many, or a class where the clone is expanded.

j_gene | abundance | d_gene | v_gene | CDR3nt | CDR3aa
TRBJ1-6 | NA | NA | TRBV11-2 | TGTGCCAGCAGCCCAAGTTGGGGGGCCAAATCACCCCTCCACTTT | CASSPSWGAKSPLHF
TRBJ1-6 | NA | TRBD1 | TRBV18 | TGTGCCAGCTCATTTACAGGGGATTCACCCCTCCACTTT | CASSFTGDSPLHF
TRBJ2-3 | NA | NA | TRBV12-3/TRBV12-4 | TGTGCCAGCAGCCACTCAGATACGCAGTATTTT | CASSHSDTQYF
TRBJ1-3 | NA | NA | TRBV6-5 | TGTGCCAGCAGAAACCTACTCTCTGGAAACACCATATATTTT | CASRNLLSGNTIYF
TRBJ2-7 | few | NA | TRBV7-9 | TGTGCCAGCAGCTCGGGACGGATCTACGAGCAGTACTTC | CASSSGRIYEQYF
TRBJ2-5 | NA | TRBD2 | TRBV18 | TGTGCCAGCTCACCACTAGCGGGGGCGCAAGAGACCCAGTACTTC | CASSPLAGAQETQYF
TRBJ2-7 | NA | NA | TRBV12-3/TRBV12-4 | TGTGCCAGCAGTCCGAACTACGAGCAGTACTTC | CASSPNYEQYF
TRBJ1-2 | NA | NA | TRBV6-1 | TGTGCCAGCAGTGAAGAGTCCAGGACCCTCTATGGCTACACCTTC | CASSEESRTLYGYTF
TRBJ2-1 | NA | NA | TRBV21-1 | TGTGCCAGCAGTCCCCGAGTAACTAGCGGAAGCTCCTACAATGAGCAGTTCTTC | CASSPRVTSGSSYNEQFF
TRBJ2-7 | NA | TRBD2 | TRBV6-5 | TGTGCCAGCAGTCTAGCGGGTAGTTTGGAGTACTTC | CASSLAGSLEYF
TRBJ1-1 | NA | NA | TRBV10-3 | TGTGCCATCAGTGAGAAGGGCACTGAAGCTTTCTTT | CAISEKGTEAFF
TRBJ2-7 | NA | TRBD1 | TRBV27 | TGTGCCAGCAGTTTATCGACAGGGGCCTACGAGCAGTACTTC | CASSLSTGAYEQYF
TRBJ2-1 | NA | TRBD2 | TRBV5-3 | TGTGCCAGAAGCCCGGGACTAGCGGGAGGCTCCTACAATGAGCAGTTCTTC | CARSPGLAGGSYNEQFF
TRBJ1-2 | NA | NA | TRBV20-1 | TGCAGTGCTCGGACGGCTGATGGCTACACCTTC | CSARTADGYTF
TRBJ2-5 | NA | TRBD2 | TRBV19 | TGTGCCAGTAGTATGGCCGCTAGCGGTAGGGAGACCCAGTACTTC | CASSMAASGRETQYF
TRBJ1-3 | NA | NA | TRBV21-1 | TGTGCCAGCAGCAAAAGGGGGACAAGCTCTGGAAACACCATATATTTT | CASSKRGTSSGNTIYF
TRBJ2-1 | NA | NA | TRBV5-1 | TGCGCCAGCAGCTTACAGGATGAGCAGTTCTTC | CASSLQDEQFF
TRBJ2-1 | NA | TRBD1 | TRBV3-1/TRBV3-2 | TGTGCCAGCAGCCAAGATTCGGGACAGTACAATGAGCAGTTCTTC | CASSQDSGQYNEQFF
TRBJ1-5 | NA | NA | TRBV7-6 | TGTGCCAGCAGCTTAGGTGGGGGGGCCGGCAATCAGCCCCAGCATTTT | CASSLGGGAGNQPQHF
TRBJ1-6 | NA | NA | TRBV4-3 | TGCGCCAGCAGCCAAAAAAGATCGGATTCACCCCTCCACTTT | CASSQKRSDSPLHF
TRBJ1-1 | NA | NA | TRBV5-1 | TGCGCCAGCAGCCTTATCAAGAACACTGAAGCTTTCTTT | CASSLIKNTEAFF
TRBJ2-1 | NA | TRBD2 | TRBV19 | TGTGCCAGTAGTATAGGACTAGCGGGATCTGAGCAGTTCTTC | CASSIGLAGSEQFF
TRBJ2-7 | NA | TRBD2 | TRBV4-1 | TGCGCCAGCAGCCACGGACTAGCGGGAGATCGCGAGCAGTACTTC | CASSHGLAGDREQYF
TRBJ1-2 | NA | NA | TRBV24-1 | TGTGCCACCAGTGAATCGGATACCTATGGCTACACCTTC | CATSESDTYGYTF
TRBJ1-2 | NA | NA | TRBV15 | TGTGCCACCAGCAGAACACAGGGTAACTATGGCTACACCTTC | CATSRTQGNYGYTF
TRBJ2-1 | NA | NA | TRBV28 | TGTGCCAGCAGATCGGACTCCGAGCAGTTCTTC | CASRSDSEQFF
TRBJ2-4 | NA | TRBD1 | TRBV18 | TGTGCCAGCTCACCAATGGGGGACAGGGAAGAAGACATTCAGTACTTC | CASSPMGDREEDIQYF
TRBJ1-6 | NA | TRBD1 | TRBV7-2 | TGTGCCAGCAGCTTATCGGGGACAGGTCGTAATTCACCCCTCCACTTT | CASSLSGTGRNSPLHF
TRBJ2-7 | NA | NA | TRBV6-5 | TGTGCCCACGGGGAGTACGAGCAGTACTTC | CAHGEYEQYF
TRBJ2-1 | NA | TRBD2 | TRBV5-1 | TGCGCCAGCAGCTTGGGTAGCGGGAGGGTCTACAATGAGCAGTTCTTC | CASSLGSGRVYNEQFF
TRBJ1-4 | NA | NA | TRBV14 | TGTGCCAGCAGCCATGCCCGGACACCGATACATAATGAAAAACTGTTTTTT | CASSHARTPIHNEKLFF
TRBJ2-7 | NA | NA | TRBV21-1 | TGTGCCAGCAGCAAAGGACAGTTTCTTAACTACGAGCAGTACTTC | CASSKGQFLNYEQYF
TRBJ1-1 | NA | NA | TRBV12-3/TRBV12-4 | TGTGCCAGCATCGGCGTGGAGGGTGCTTTCTTT | CASIGVEGAFF
TRBJ1-5 | once | NA | TRBV25-1 | TGTGCCAGCAGTACCCTTGAGGCAGGGGATCAGCCCCAGCATTTT | CASSTLEAGDQPQHF
TRBJ1-2 | NA | NA | TRBV6-1 | TGTGCCAGCAGTGACCTCATTACTTGGGACTACACCTTC | CASSDLITWDYTF
TRBJ1-4 | NA | NA | TRBV5-6 | TGTGCCAGCAGCCAGCAGCACTCTAATGAAAAACTGTTTTTT | CASSQQHSNEKLFF
TRBJ2-1 | NA | NA | TRBV5-1 | TGCGCCAGCAGCGTCGACGGAAGCTCCTACAATGAGCAGTTCTTC | CASSVDGSSYNEQFF
TRBJ2-3 | NA | TRBD2 | TRBV3-1/TRBV3-2 | TGTGCCAGCAGCCCCCGGACTAGCGGGAGAGGAGATACGCAGTATTTT | CASSPRTSGRGDTQYF